These 27 T cell receptor beta chains originate from one sample sequenced in a study of T cell responses to AZD1222 COVID-19 vaccine. Method: immunoSEQ multiplex PCR; TCRdb's copy keeps in-frame clones and lacks some. Of 140,000 to 150,000 clones listed, roughly 86% are singletons. The sequences come from peripheral blood, collected 28 days after the second AZD1222 dose. The receptors originated from an adult who received the AZD1222 COVID-19 vaccine.

The chain uses TRBV6-5 and TRBJ1-1, with 8 bases lining up with TRBD1. The trim removed 6 bases at V and 6 bases at J, leaving 9 bases unmatched. The germline gives CDR1 MNHEY, CDR2 SVGAGI. The CDR3 covers 14 residues. For the CDR3, the DNA is TGTGCCAGCAGGGTGGACAGGGCGGTCGCTGAAGCTTTCTTT. This translates into CASRVDRAVAEAFF.

The chain has TRBV10-1 and TRBJ1-1; no clear D gene. Trimming removed 6 bases from V and 0 bases from J, with 11 bases in between. CDR1 and CDR2 (germline): WNHNN, SYGVQD (reference sequence). The CDR3 runs to 14 residues. This CDR3 reads CASSNFPVNTEAFF. CDR3 bases: TGCGCCAGCAGCAACTTTCCCGTGAACACTGAAGCTTTCTTT.

V is TRBV19 and J is TRBJ2-7; tentatively, D is TRBD1 (6 bases). The V end lost 3 bases, the J end lost 0 bases, and 15 bases lay between the germline ends. There are 16 residues in the CDR3. Germline CDR1 is LNHDA and CDR2 is SQIVND (reference sequence). In DNA, the CDR3 is TGTGCCAGTAGTATGGGGTGGCCAGGGGCCTCCTACGAGCAGTACTTC. Translation: CASSMGWPGASYEQYF. The entire variable domain, with the rest obtained from reference TRBV19 and TRBJ2-7, is as follows: DGGITQSPKYLFRKEGQNVTLSCEQNLNHDAMYWYRQDPGQGLRLIYYSQIVNDFQKGDIAEGYSVSREKKESFPLTVTSAQKNPTAFYLCASSMGWPGASYEQYFGPGTRLTVT.

This rearrangement joins TRBV7-9 to TRBJ1-6; D is perhaps TRBD1 (5 bases). This CDR3 is 16 amino acids long. The germline V gene encodes CDR1 SEHNR and CDR2 FQNEAQ (reference sequence). V shed 5 bases and J shed 7 bases, with 18 bases lying between them. CDR3 DNA sequence: TGTGCCAGCAGCCTAGGACGGGGGTCGGGAAATTCACCCCTCCACTTT. It specifies CASSLGRGSGNSPLHF.

This clone was counted a few times. The chain is built from TRBV5-1 and TRBJ1-3; 7 nucleotides agree with TRBD1. CDR1 is SGHRS and CDR2 is YFSETQ in the germline V gene. The CDR3 length is 13 residues. Trimming cost V 7 bases and J 4 bases; bases outside gene matches: 5. CDR3 loop: CASRGTAGNTIYF. CDR3 coding DNA: TGCGCCAGCCGCGGGACAGCCGGAAACACCATATATTTT. Drawing the rest from reference TRBV5-1 and TRBJ1-3, the complete variable domain is KAGVTQTPRYLIKTRGQQVTLSCSPISGHRSVSWYQQTPGQGLQFLFEYFSETQRNKGNFPGRFSGRQFSNSRSEMNVSTLELGDSALYLCASRGTAGNTIYFGEGSWLTVV.

V usage is TRBV5-4 and J usage is TRBJ2-1; TRBD2 aligns across 13 bases. V shed 4 bases and J 12 bases; nucleotides not matched to a gene: 10. The CDR3 length is 15 residues. Germline V gives CDR1 SGHNT, CDR2 YYREEE (reference sequence). The CDR3 is CASSAPGLAGSWQFF. As DNA, the CDR3 is TGTGCCAGCAGCGCACCGGGACTAGCGGGAAGCTGGCAGTTCTTC.

The V call is TRBV19, the J call TRBJ2-7; D tentatively reads TRBD1 or TRBD2 (5 bases each). Germline V gene data show CDR1 as LNHDA and CDR2 as SQIVND (reference sequence). With 2 bases removed from V and 3 bases from J, the gap between germline ends came to 26 bases. The CDR3 spans 19 residues. CDR3 sequence reads: CASSIHPHSPFEGFYEQYF. The CDR3 nucleotides read TGTGCCAGTAGTATACATCCCCACTCACCCTTTGAGGGGTTCTACGAGCAGTACTTC. The full variable domain, rest sourced from reference TRBV19 and TRBJ2-7, is DGGITQSPKYLFRKEGQNVTLSCEQNLNHDAMYWYRQDPGQGLRLIYYSQIVNDFQKGDIAEGYSVSREKKESFPLTVTSAQKNPTAFYLCASSIHPHSPFEGFYEQYFGPGTRLTVT.

The V and J genes are TRBV6-6 and TRBJ2-7; perhaps TRBD2 as D (5 bases). V shed 5 bases and J shed 4 bases, with 9 bases lying between them. The V gene's germline CDR1 is MNHNY and CDR2 SVGAGI (reference sequence). This CDR3 spans 12 amino acids. The CDR3 region is CASSPRGYEQYF. CDR3 DNA: TGTGCCAGCAGTCCACGGGGATACGAGCAGTACTTC.

The V gene is TRBV10-3, the J gene TRBJ1-2; no clear D gene. In germline, CDR1 is ENHRY, CDR2 SYGVKD. CDR3 length: 13 amino acids. The ends were cut back, 8 bases at V and 7 bases at J, with 17 bases in the middle. CDR3 DNA sequence: TGTGCCATCTCCGCCGATGGGCAGTCTGGCTACACCTTC. Protein sequence: CAISADGQSGYTF.

The chain combines TRBV11-2 with TRBJ2-1; 7 nucleotides line up with TRBD2. Germline assignment: CDR1 SGHAT and CDR2 FQNNGV. The CDR3 extends over 15 amino acids. Trimming at V came to 3 bases and at J to 12 bases, leaving 14 bases not matched to a gene. As DNA, the CDR3 is TGTGCCAGCAGCTTCGGGCTAGCGGCCCAATGGGGGCAGTTCTTC. It is translated as CASSFGLAAQWGQFF.

This chain connects TRBV4-2 to TRBJ1-5; weak D call: TRBD1 (5 bases). Germline V gene data show CDR1 as LGHNA and CDR2 as YNFKEQ. The CDR3 has 14 residues. V shed 7 bases and J shed 5 bases, with 15 bases lying between them. The CDR3 protein is CASTLSGWHQPQHF. CDR3 sequence (DNA): TGTGCCAGCACACTATCAGGGTGGCATCAGCCCCAGCATTTT.

The chain employs TRBV5-1 and TRBJ1-2, with D possibly being TRBD1 (5 bases). Germline values: CDR1 SGHRS, CDR2 YFSETQ. Trimming took off 4 bases at V and 2 bases at J, with 15 bases between the two ends. The CDR3 loop spans 15 amino acids. CDR3 amino acids: CASSAAPSGNYGYTF. CDR3 DNA: TGCGCCAGCAGCGCGGCCCCCTCAGGGAACTATGGCTACACCTTC.

The chain employs TRBV12-5 and TRBJ2-2, with TRBD1 identical over 7 bases. CDR3 length equals 18 residues. Germline assignment: CDR1 LGHNT and CDR2 FRNRAP. Unmatched junction bases numbered 14, after V lost 4 bases and J lost 3 bases. The CDR3 nucleotides read TGTGCTAGTGGTTCGGGGACAGCTACGACTTCCCACACCGGGGAGCTGTTTTTT. Residues: CASGSGTATTSHTGELFF.

The V call is TRBV7-2, the J call TRBJ2-2; no definite D call. The CDR3 consists of 13 residues. Between the trimmed V and J ends, which lost 1 base and 7 bases, there was a span of 7 bases. CDR1 SGHTA and CDR2 FQGNSA come from the germline V gene. The CDR3 loop is CASSLERSGELFF. In DNA, the CDR3 is TGTGCCAGCAGCTTAGAACGGAGCGGGGAGCTGTTTTTT.

This chain uses TRBV14 with TRBJ1-2, with D possibly being TRBD1 (5 bases). Per the germline V gene, CDR1 is SGHDN and CDR2 is FVKESK. V lost 1 base to trimming and J lost 8 bases, with 14 bases between them. This CDR3 spans 14 amino acids. The CDR3 DNA is TGTGCCAGCAGCCAAGTAGGGGTTCGAGGAGGCTACACCTTC. Encoded protein: CASSQVGVRGGYTF.

The rearrangement uses TRBV21-1 and TRBJ1-1. TRBV21-1 is shown as a pseudogene. This CDR3 contains 15 residues. The CDR3 loop is CASSKERGRTAPAFF. The CDR3 DNA sequence: TGTGCCAGCAGCAAAGAGAGGGGGAGGACAGCTCCGGCTTTCTTT.

The gene calls are TRBV24-1 and TRBJ2-4; 7 bases are a match to TRBD2. The CDR3 loop spans 15 amino acids. Germline CDR1 KGHDR, CDR2 SFDVKD. Trimming removed 3 bases from V and 6 bases from J; junction bases left unmatched: 7. In nucleotides, the CDR3 is TGTGCCACCAGTGATGGGCCGGGACTACGAAACATTCAGTACTTC. Protein product: CATSDGPGLRNIQYF.

This chain links TRBV19 with TRBJ2-3; D is undetermined. From germline, CDR1 is LNHDA and CDR2 SQIVND (reference sequence). The CDR3 is 15 amino acids. The V gene lost 4 bases and the J gene lost 2 bases, with 13 bases spanning the gap. The CDR3 region has the DNA TGTGCCAGTAGTACCCCGGGTTACTACACAGATACGCAGTATTTT. Protein sequence: CASSTPGYYTDTQYF.

The V gene is TRBV5-6, the J gene TRBJ1-5, with D uncertain. The ends were cut back, 2 bases at V and 4 bases at J, with 7 bases in the middle. The CDR3 runs 13 residues. Germline values: CDR1 SGHDT, CDR2 YYEEEE. CDR3 sequence reads: CASSFQGNQPQHF. CDR3 in DNA: TGTGCCAGCAGCTTTCAAGGGAATCAGCCCCAGCATTTT.

The chain carries TRBV5-1 and TRBJ1-2, with TRBD1 matching 7 bases. Germline-derived CDR1 and CDR2 are SGHRS and YFSETQ. The CDR3 has 16 residues. After removal of 1 base from V and 0 bases from J, the junction contained 6 bases not matched to a gene. This chain's CDR3 is CASSLFSGGTNYGYTF. In DNA form, the CDR3 reads TGCGCCAGCAGCTTGTTTTCAGGGGGGACTAACTATGGCTACACCTTC.

The chain carries TRBV5-6 and TRBJ1-2; no reliable D call. The CDR3 runs 11 residues. Germline CDR1 SGHDT, CDR2 YYEEEE. V lost 2 bases and J lost 8, with 7 bases in between. The CDR3 sequence is CASSFGSGYTF. The CDR3 DNA reads TGTGCCAGCAGCTTCGGAAGCGGCTACACCTTC.

The gene calls are TRBV10-3 and TRBJ1-2; TRBD1 aligns across 10 bases. After removal of 1 base from V and 7 bases from J, the junction contained 6 bases not matched to a gene. Germline CDR1 and CDR2: ENHRY and SYGVKD. The CDR3 covers 15 residues. CDR3: CAISELRDRGPGYTF. As DNA, the CDR3 is TGTGCCATCAGTGAGTTGAGAGACAGGGGGCCTGGCTACACCTTC.

The V gene is TRBV6-6, the J gene TRBJ1-3; possible D gene TRBD1, 5 bases. CDR1 and CDR2 from the germline V gene are MNHNY and SVGAGI (reference sequence). The V end was cut by 5 bases, the J end by 4 bases, with 15 bases between. The CDR3 sequence is 15 residues long. CDR3: CASSPQGYAGNTIYF. The CDR3 bases are TGTGCCAGCAGTCCCCAGGGTTACGCCGGAAACACCATATATTTT.

This clone appeared a single time. The gene calls are TRBV4-1 and TRBJ1-4; the D is unclear. Trimming took off 4 bases at V and 0 bases at J, with 27 bases between the two ends. This CDR3 comprises 21 residues. Germline V gene data show CDR1 as MGHRA and CDR2 as YSYEKL. The CDR3 loop reads CASSPKGWSSSNLATNEKLFF. The CDR3 DNA is TGCGCCAGCAGCCCAAAGGGCTGGTCCAGTTCTAACCTGGCAACTAATGAAAAACTGTTTTTT.

This sequence joins TRBV4-2 and TRBJ2-7, with TRBD1 matching over 8 bases. The V gene's germline CDR1 is LGHNA and CDR2 YNFKEQ. There are 17 residues in the CDR3. V gave up 1 base and J gave up 3 bases; unmatched junction bases: 11. This chain's CDR3 is CASSQGSSGGGYYEQYF. In nucleotides, the CDR3 is TGTGCCAGCAGCCAAGGATCCTCAGGGGGCGGTTACTACGAGCAGTACTTC.

The J gene is TRBJ1-2, the V gene TRBV7-9, with no clear D. CDR3 length: 13 residues. V was shortened by 5 bases and J by 1 base, with 8 bases between the two germline ends. Germline lookup yields CDR1 SEHNR and CDR2 FQNEAQ (reference sequence). The CDR3 sequence: CASSPLNNYGYTF. The CDR3 DNA sequence: TGTGCCAGCAGCCCCCTGAATAACTATGGCTACACCTTC.

The chain couples TRBV7-6 to TRBJ2-1; TRBD2 aligns across 9 bases. Unmatched junction bases numbered 5, after V lost 3 bases and J lost 8 bases. CDR3 length: 14 residues. CDR1 is SGHVS, CDR2 FNYEAQ, per germline. The CDR3 loop reads CASSFGGGAYEQFF. DNA for the CDR3: TGTGCCAGCAGCTTTGGCGGGGGGGCCTATGAGCAGTTCTTC. Using reference TRBV7-6 and TRBJ2-1 for the parts outside the CDR3, the full variable domain is GAGVSQSPRYKVTKRGQDVALRCDPISGHVSLYWYRQALGQGPEFLTYFNYEAQQDKSGLPNDRFSAERPEGSISTLTIQRTEQRDSAMYRCASSFGGGAYEQFFGPGTRLTVL.